The entry that follows covers one T cell receptor (beta chain) sequence. There is no known antigen for this receptor. There are no base qualities to consult, and no much larger clone falls within one base. Library preparation was by the immunoSEQ multiplex PCR assay. For the multiplex PCR, a mixture combining 60 forward primers for TCR Vbeta segments and 13 reverse primers for TCR Jbeta segments was used. The CDR3 region of rearranged TCR beta genes was amplified from genomic DNA with a multiplex PCR assay. Amplified TCR beta libraries were sequenced as 87-base-pair reads on the Illumina HiSeq System. Per the original workflow: In a later analysis, 77 million or so unique TCR beta chains were counted across the 650 to 700 repertoires, and roughly 11 million of these chains were shared by at least two donors. To remove PCR and sequencing errors, raw reads were error-corrected and collapsed into unique sequences using a nearest-neighbor algorithm that merged closely related sequences. Alignment of CDR3 sequences to IMGT reference sequences was used to assign V, D and J gene segments. For a sequence to be retained, at least a six-nucleotide match to both a V gene segment and a J gene segment was required. A rearrangement counted as productive if the CDR3 had no stop codons and remained in frame with V and J, and every other rearrangement counted as non-productive. CDR3 was defined by IMGT convention, running from the second conserved V-encoded cysteine to the conserved J-encoded phenylalanine. The earlier analysis of some 550 of the donors excluded any sequence lacking an unambiguous match to a single V gene segment. An earlier analysis of around 600 of the donors classified V segments as functional when productive rearrangements were above 56.7% and as segregating when the standard deviation between donors was above 5%. A statistical classification framework was developed to diagnose cytomegalovirus status using the catalog of TCR beta chain sequences. In a later analysis, V and J genes were assigned by comparing TCR nucleotide sequences against IMGT/GENE-DB human TR gene sequences. In a later analysis, CDR3 sequences and most-parsimonious VDJ recombination scenarios were assigned using the TCRdist pipeline. In a later analysis, every TCR beta chain was defined by the combination of its CDR3 amino acid sequence and its V-gene family, and reads without a unique V-gene family were dropped. In a later analysis, a few hundred highly shared, low-generation-probability nucleotide sequences were removed to address suspected cross-contamination and a sequencing artifact. In a later analysis, a clonal expansion index was calculated for each public chain from normalized within-repertoire ranks of inferred template counts. In a later analysis, generation probabilities were computed with a VDJ recombination model fitted to out-of-frame rearrangements, and the resulting probabilities were checked against IGoR. Hypergeometric tests were used in a later analysis to score TCR-TCR, TCR-HLA and TCR-CMV co-occurrence, with a repertoire-size bias correction applied to the TCR pairs. In a later analysis, false discovery rates were estimated by permuting HLA or CMV assignments 20 times. In a later analysis, co-occurring TCRs were grouped with DBSCAN, and TCRdist sequence similarity was added when clustering was performed within HLA-allele-positive subsets. Repertoires with fewer than 30,000 or more than 120,000 public chains were left out of co-occurrence clustering, as were a handful of repertoires with anomalous nucleotide sharing. The table comes from immuneACCESS by way of TCRdb, which keeps in-frame sequences with V and J called. Part of the clones is missing from these tables; in studies checked, under half for an unresolved V gene and the rest for unknown reasons. The DNA was the basis for D and trimming; V, J and clone size are from that table. The sample table lists around 200,000 clones, about 83% of them with a count of one. The ten top clones hold roughly a tenth of the sample.

In total, around 600 healthy bone marrow donors made up the cohort. Cohort members were all nominally healthy when sampled, although unrecorded immune exposures were likely present. The donor was CMV seropositive and was included in the group of some 290 seropositive cohort members. A peripheral blood sample was collected from each donor, and TCR beta sequencing was performed on peripheral blood mononuclear cells. Genomic DNA extraction from the blood cell samples was performed with the Qiagen DNeasy Blood Extraction Kit. This sample is part of a study of cytomegalovirus exposure and HLA in healthy donors (dated by TCRdb to the late 2010s). About the investigation overall: An earlier analysis of under 600 of the donors reported approximately 270 Gb of sequence data and roughly 100 million unique TCR beta sequences from some 180 million T cells. To predict cytomegalovirus infection status, the study brought together high-throughput TCR immunosequencing, statistical association of individual TCRs with disease status, and machine learning. In an earlier analysis of over 550 of the donors, high-throughput TCR beta sequencing was used to judge whether each TCR beta V gene segment behaved as functional or pseudogenic. HLA typing included class I and class II loci at four-digit resolution. Genome-wide SNP genotypes for about 60% of the 666 donors were used in a later genetic analysis, which treated that subset as a discovery cohort. The T cell repertoires of about 700 subjects were profiled by immunosequencing and related to cytomegalovirus serostatus. The study aimed to test whether cataloging public T cell receptors could reveal signatures of past pathogen exposure. On average, about 200,000 unique TCR beta nucleotide sequences were sequenced per donor among a few hundred genotyped donors of the cohort, with around 19% of those sequences being non-productive. Of the 398 genotyped donors, roughly 80% fell in the genetic ancestry cluster associated with self-reported Caucasian donors. Besides the first cohort of 500 to 700 subjects, a separate validation cohort made up of around 120 different subjects was used. Donor age, sex, ethnicity and CMV serostatus were compiled together with the repertoire data. In a later analysis, previously published TCR beta repertoires from fewer than 750 donors were re-analyzed and high-resolution HLA genotyping was added so that TCR occurrence patterns could be studied. Because of strong linkage in the cohort, five DR-DQ haplotypes were treated as single units for association and clustering. All discovery cohort repertoires had been generated using a single sequencing platform. Approximately 310 gigabases of sequencing data and 70 million to 85 million unique TCR sequences were included in an early release covering 550 to 800 HLA-typed donors. The number of typed donors differed by locus: about 629-630 for A, B, C, DRB1 and DQB1; some 500 for DQA1; 606 for DPA1; and some 470 for DPB1. Rather than using new phenotypic data, the later analysis identified candidate immune exposures from TCR beta sequences and from how often those sequences occurred across donors.

What the research found in general, with its limitations: Only TCR beta chains were sequenced in this cohort, and the absence of alpha or paired-chain data limited detectable features. The 87-base-pair reads could not distinguish some IMGT-functional V segments, including TRBV6-2 and TRBV6-3, so those segments were excluded. In a later analysis, TCR association rates were found to vary across HLA loci, with the most associated TCRs seen for DRB1 alleles and the fewest for HLA-C alleles. The study gave a list of about 150 TCR beta chains associated with cytomegalovirus. Immune exposure information for the cohort was limited to CMV serostatus. Three of the identified cytomegalovirus-associated TCR beta chains were confirmed in vitro to be specific for cytomegalovirus antigens. In a later genetic analysis, a missense DCLRE1C variant was associated with V-gene and J-gene trimming of TCR beta chains, and the association was replicated in an independent cohort. Roughly uniform sequencing depth across donors was assumed in presence/absence analyses, although this assumption may not hold. Compared with the approximately 700-donor mean, donors in an Asian-associated ancestry cluster had fewer N-insertions in productive TCRs, according to a later genetic analysis. Most TCR sequences were observed very rarely across donors, whereas some public TCRs were present in many individuals. Over 15 rarely observed V segments, including chromosome 9 orphons, were excluded from the earlier analysis of several hundred of the donors because counts were too low. A further reported finding was that TCR beta sequences accurately predicted the HLA-A and HLA-B alleles for most subjects in the first cohort. At a false discovery rate of 0.05, a later analysis linked under 20,000 TCR beta sequences to specific HLA alleles. A cluster of highly shared sequence variants was judged likely to be a technical artifact of the sequencing pipeline. In a later analysis, HLA-associated TCR beta chains were found to be more clonally expanded and to have lower generation probabilities than equally common non-associated chains. According to a later analysis, most CMV-associated TCR beta chains appeared to be HLA-restricted, and the HLA associations seemed to be driven largely by CMV exposure. A later analysis reported that several top co-occurrence clusters appeared linked to parvovirus B19, influenza, CMV and Epstein-Barr virus. Strong co-occurrence of HLA alleles, especially DR and DQ, made assigning TCR associations to individual alleles difficult. Linkage disequilibrium might explain the correlated functional status among segregating V segments, but an unknown experimental factor could not be ruled out. The classifier was reported to diagnose cytomegalovirus status with high specificity and sensitivity in both the original cohort and the validation cohort. HLA typing was unavailable for some donors at each locus, so association tests used only the typed subset. An earlier analysis of around 600 of the donors showed that most TCR beta V segments appeared in productive rearrangements either about 87% or about 30% of the time, which broadly matched IMGT annotations. The authors suggested that the approach could potentially be generalized to other disease states and immunological phenotypes.

V is pruned by 5 bases and J by 5 bases, leaving 14 bases of the junction without a gene match. The CDR3 sequence holds 16 residues, the cysteine and phenylalanine included. The kept DNA is CDR3 alone, 48 bases in frame from the first base. The germline V gene yields SGHVS for CDR1 and FQNEAQ for CDR2. The rearranged segments are TRBV7-8 and TRBJ1-1; 7 bases in the junction line up with TRBD1. This receptor was identified in a woman aged 45 to 65 in good health and CMV-seropositive. The sample consisted of PBMCs. The encoded CDR3 is CASSIGTVSGRTEAFF. The DNA reads TGTGCCAGCAGCATAGGGACAGTTTCTGGCCGTACTGAAGCTTTCTTT.